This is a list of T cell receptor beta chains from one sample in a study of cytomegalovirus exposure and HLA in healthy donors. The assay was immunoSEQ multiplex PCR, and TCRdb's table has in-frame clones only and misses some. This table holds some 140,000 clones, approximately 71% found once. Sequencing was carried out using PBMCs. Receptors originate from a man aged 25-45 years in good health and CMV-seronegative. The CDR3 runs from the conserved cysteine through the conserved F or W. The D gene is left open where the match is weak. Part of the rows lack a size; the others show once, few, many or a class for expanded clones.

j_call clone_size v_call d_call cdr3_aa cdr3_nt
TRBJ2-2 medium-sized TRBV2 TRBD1 CASSGGQVSPGELFF TGTGCCAGCAGCGGAGGACAGGTTTCACCCGGGGAGCTGTTTTTT
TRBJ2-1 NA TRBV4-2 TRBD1 CASSLRRDRYNEQFF TGTGCCAGCAGCCTAAGACGGGACAGGTACAATGAGCAGTTCTTC
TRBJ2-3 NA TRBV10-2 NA CASRPGATDTQYF TGCGCCAGCAGACCGGGAGCCACAGATACGCAGTATTTT
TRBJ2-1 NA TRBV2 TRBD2 CASSEYGFRGRAINEQFF TGTGCCAGCAGTGAATACGGGTTTCGCGGGAGGGCCATCAATGAGCAGTTCTTC
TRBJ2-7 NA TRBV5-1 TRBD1 CASSHRTGINTYEQYF TGCGCCAGCAGCCACCGGACAGGAATTAATACCTACGAGCAGTACTTC
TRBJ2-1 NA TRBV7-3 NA CASSSGVVSGSYNEQFF TGTGCCAGCAGCTCTGGGGTAGTCAGCGGCTCCTACAATGAGCAGTTCTTC
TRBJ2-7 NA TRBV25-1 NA CASSAGLAEQYF TGTGCCAGCAGTGCAGGGCTGGCGGAGCAGTACTTC
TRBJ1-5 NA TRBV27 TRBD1 CASSNRGSQPQHF TGTGCCAGCAGTAACAGGGGTTCCCAGCCCCAGCATTTT
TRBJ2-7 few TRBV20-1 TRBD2 CSARPLAGGPF TGCAGTGCTAGGCCCCTAGCGGGAGGGCCCTTC
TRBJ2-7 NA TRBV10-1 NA CASSTTIPGGTPFFLYF TGCGCCAGCAGTACCACGATTCCAGGCGGGACCCCTTTTTTCTTGTACTTC
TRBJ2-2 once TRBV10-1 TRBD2 CASSGTSGTRVTGELFF TGCGCCAGCAGCGGGACTAGCGGGACGAGGGTCACCGGGGAGCTGTTTTTT
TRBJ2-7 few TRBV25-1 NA CASSGAGTHYEQYF TGTGCCAGCAGTGGTGCCGGGACTCACTACGAGCAGTACTTC
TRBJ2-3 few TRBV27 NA CASSQGLTDTQYF TGTGCCAGCAGCCAGGGTCTGACAGATACGCAGTATTTT
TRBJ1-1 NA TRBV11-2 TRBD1 CASSAGTGGVNTEAFF TGTGCCAGCAGCGCGGGGACAGGGGGGGTGAACACTGAAGCTTTCTTT
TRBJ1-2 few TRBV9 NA CASSVVAGASGYTF TGTGCCAGCAGCGTAGTTGCAGGTGCCAGTGGCTACACCTTC
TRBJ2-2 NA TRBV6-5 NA CASSRLSENTGELFF TGTGCCAGCAGCCGGTTGAGCGAGAACACCGGGGAGCTGTTTTTT
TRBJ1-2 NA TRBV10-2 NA CASSDLRVYGYTF TGCGCCAGCAGTGATCTCAGGGTCTATGGCTACACCTTC
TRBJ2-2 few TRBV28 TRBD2 CASSLASGGTGELFF TGTGCCAGCAGTTTAGCGAGCGGGGGCACCGGGGAGCTGTTTTTT
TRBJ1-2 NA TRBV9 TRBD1 CASVKTGIGYGYTF TGTGCCAGCGTCAAGACAGGGATCGGCTATGGCTACACCTTC
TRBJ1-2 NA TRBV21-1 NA CASSDTGFYGYTF TGTGCCAGCAGTGATACAGGATTCTATGGCTACACCTTC
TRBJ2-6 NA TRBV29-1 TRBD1 CSVRTGDSGANVLTF TGCAGCGTTCGGACAGGGGATTCAGGGGCCAACGTCCTGACTTTC
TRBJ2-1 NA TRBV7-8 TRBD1 CASSTRRQGADSYNEQFF TGTGCCAGCAGCACCCGACGACAGGGGGCAGATTCCTACAATGAGCAGTTCTTC
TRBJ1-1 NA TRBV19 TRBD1 CATWDRVGTEAFF TGTGCCACCTGGGACAGGGTGGGAACTGAAGCTTTCTTT
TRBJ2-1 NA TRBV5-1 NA CASSLAGGITYNEQFF TGCGCCAGCAGCTTGGCCGGCGGAATCACCTACAATGAGCAGTTCTTC
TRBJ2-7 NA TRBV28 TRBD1 CASSPREDRGSYEQYF TGTGCCAGCAGTCCCCGGGAAGACAGGGGCTCCTACGAGCAGTACTTC
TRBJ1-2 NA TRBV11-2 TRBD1 CASSLSTGGADGYTF TGTGCCAGCAGCTTATCTACAGGGGGCGCGGATGGCTACACCTTC
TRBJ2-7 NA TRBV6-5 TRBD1 CASSYGQGVSEQYF TGTGCCAGCAGTTATGGACAGGGGGTCTCCGAGCAGTACTTC
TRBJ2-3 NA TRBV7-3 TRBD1 CASSSRRGQGPDTQYF TGTGCCAGCAGCTCCCGCCGGGGACAGGGGCCAGATACGCAGTATTTT
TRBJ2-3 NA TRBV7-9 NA CASSPGSTDTQYF TGTGCCAGCAGCCCCGGGTCCACAGATACGCAGTATTTT
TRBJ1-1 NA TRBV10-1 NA CAKTPGKPNTEAFF TGCGCGAAGACCCCAGGGAAACCAAACACTGAAGCTTTCTTT
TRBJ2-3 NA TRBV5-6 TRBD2 CASSSIQLAGSTDTQYF TGTGCCAGCAGCTCGATCCAACTAGCGGGCAGCACAGATACGCAGTATTTT
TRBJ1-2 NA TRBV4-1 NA CASSQTAGTSGYTF TGCGCCAGCAGCCAAACTGCCGGGACATCTGGCTACACCTTC
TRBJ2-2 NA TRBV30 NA CAWSIGLGQPNTGELFF TGTGCCTGGAGTATAGGGCTCGGACAGCCGAACACCGGGGAGCTGTTTTTT
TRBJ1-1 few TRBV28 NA CASSSPEGGPAFF TGTGCCAGCAGTTCCCCCGAGGGGGGGCCCGCTTTCTTT
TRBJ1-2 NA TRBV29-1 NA CSVEEGRGADGYTF TGCAGCGTTGAAGAGGGGCGGGGGGCGGATGGCTACACCTTC
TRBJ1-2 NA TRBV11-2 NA CASSRPRVGGYGYTF TGTGCCAGCAGCCGGCCCAGGGTCGGGGGCTATGGCTACACCTTC
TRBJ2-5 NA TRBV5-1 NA CASSKEETQYF TGCGCCAGCAGCAAAGAGGAGACCCAGTACTTC
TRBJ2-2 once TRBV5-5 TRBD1 CASSVTGDTGELFF TGTGCCAGCAGCGTGACAGGGGACACCGGGGAGCTGTTTTTT
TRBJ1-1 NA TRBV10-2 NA CASSESMGGTEAFF TGCGCCAGCAGTGAGTCTATGGGGGGGACTGAAGCTTTCTTT
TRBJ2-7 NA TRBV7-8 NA CASSLVRGTYEQYF TGTGCCAGCAGCTTGGTTAGGGGCACCTACGAGCAGTACTTC
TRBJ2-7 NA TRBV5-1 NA CASSSFEGDEQYF TGCGCCAGCAGCTCGTTTGAGGGGGACGAGCAGTACTTC